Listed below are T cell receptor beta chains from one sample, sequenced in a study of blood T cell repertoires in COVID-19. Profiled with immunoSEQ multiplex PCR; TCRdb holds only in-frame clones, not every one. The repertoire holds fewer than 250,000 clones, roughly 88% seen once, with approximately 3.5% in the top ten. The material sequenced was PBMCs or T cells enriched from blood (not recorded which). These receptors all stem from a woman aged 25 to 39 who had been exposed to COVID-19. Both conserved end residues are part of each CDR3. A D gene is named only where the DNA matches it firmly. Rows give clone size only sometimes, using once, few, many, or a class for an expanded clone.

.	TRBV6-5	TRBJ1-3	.	TGTGCCAGTCTGGACAACTCTGGAAACACCATATATTTT	CASLDNSGNTIYF
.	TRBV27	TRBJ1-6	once	TGTGCCAGCAGTCTGGAGGCAAATCGTAATTCACCCCTCCACTTT	CASSLEANRNSPLHF
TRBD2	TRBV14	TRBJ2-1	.	TGTGCCAGCAGCCAAGCCCTAGCGGGTGAGCAGTTCTTC	CASSQALAGEQFF
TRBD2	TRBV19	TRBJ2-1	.	TGTGCCAGTAGTACCGGACTAGTTGGTGAGCAGTTCTTC	CASSTGLVGEQFF
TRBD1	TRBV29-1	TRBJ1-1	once	TGCAGCGTTGTGGGACAGGGATTGAACACTGAAGCTTTCTTT	CSVVGQGLNTEAFF
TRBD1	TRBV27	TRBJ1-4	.	TGTGCCAGCAGTTGGACAGGGGGTATCACTAATGAAAAACTGTTTTTT	CASSWTGGITNEKLFF
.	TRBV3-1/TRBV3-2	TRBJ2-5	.	TGTGCCAGCAGCCCGGGGGGCGGGAGTAGGGAGACCCAGTACTTC	CASSPGGGSRETQYF
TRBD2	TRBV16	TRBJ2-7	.	TGTGCCAGCAGCCAATCGGGGGGGTCCGCATACGAGCAGTACTTC	CASSQSGGSAYEQYF
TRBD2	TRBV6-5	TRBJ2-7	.	TGTGCCAGCACCTACTCGATAGCGGGGTCCTACGAGCAGTACTTC	CASTYSIAGSYEQYF
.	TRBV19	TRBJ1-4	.	TGTGCCAGCGAGGACAGTAATGAAAAACTGTTTTTT	CASEDSNEKLFF
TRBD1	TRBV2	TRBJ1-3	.	TGTGCCAGCAGGGCAGGGACAGCTGGAAACACCATATATTTT	CASRAGTAGNTIYF
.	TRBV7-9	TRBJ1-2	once	TGTGCCAGCAGCCTAACAGATATCTATGGCTACACCTTC	CASSLTDIYGYTF
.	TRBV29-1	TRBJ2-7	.	TGCAGCGCGGAAGACAGAGCCTACGAGCAGTACTTC	CSAEDRAYEQYF
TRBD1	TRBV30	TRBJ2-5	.	TGTGCCTGGGGTACAGGGGTCCGAGAGACCCAGTACTTC	CAWGTGVRETQYF
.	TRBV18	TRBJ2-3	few	TGTGCCAGCTCACCAGTTAGCAGCACAGATACGCAGTATTTT	CASSPVSSTDTQYF
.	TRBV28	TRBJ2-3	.	TGTGCCAGCAGCCTCAGCACAGATACGCAGTATTTT	CASSLSTDTQYF
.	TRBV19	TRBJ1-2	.	TGTGCCAGTAGTCTACAGGGTCTGGACTATGGCTACACCTTC	CASSLQGLDYGYTF
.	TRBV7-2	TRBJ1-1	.	TGTGCCAGCAGCTTAGAGCCAGGGAGGGAGACTGAAGCTTTCTTT	CASSLEPGRETEAFF